This T cell receptor (beta chain) appears in the sequencing data of a study of blood T cell repertoires in COVID-19 (dated by TCRdb to about 2020). Some background on the complete study: Samples from collaborators originated in the United States, Italy and Spain and spanned both the acute and convalescent phases of COVID-19. The prospective study material was composed of cDNA or gDNA derived from T cells, B-cell-depleted T cells, or PBMCs. Subjects who had been exposed to COVID-19, were actively infected with it, or had recovered from it provided the deeply sampled blood TCRbeta repertoires that made up the dataset. The repertoires were released in a freely available public database intended as a resource for research on the immune response to SARS-CoV-2. The samples were drawn from two sources: the first 160 participants of the ongoing ImmuneRACE study, and 1,200 or so subjects contributed by 6 global collaborators. A de-identified subject ID, COVID-19 status, age in years and sex were almost always included in the sample metadata. Where available, HLA class I and class II types were taken from metadata supplied by the sample provider and were not determined by assay-based typing.

TCRbeta CDR3 regions were amplified from genomic DNA using the immunoSEQ Assay, a bias-controlled multiplex PCR. Under the source paper's analysis protocol: Nucleated cell counts per sample were estimated from amplification of reference gene primers within the assay. To quantify the absolute abundance of each unique TCRbeta CDR3 rearrangement, sequence reads were collapsed and filtered. For each sample, productive Simpson clonality was calculated as the square root of Simpson's diversity index across productive rearrangements. TCRdb limited this immuneACCESS table to in-frame rearrangements with V and J called. A share of clones is missing; checked studies link under half to unresolved V genes, and the rest is unexplained. The V and J calls and the clone size are those of that table, but D and trimming were determined from the DNA. This sample has about 290,000 clones in its table, and roughly 86% of those were observed once. The ten largest clones represent 11% of the sample.

At one collaborating source in Seattle, patients were enrolled during active infection and were followed longitudinally through the course of disease. Each collaborating institution followed its own protocols to collect whole blood in K2EDTA tubes. For TCRbeta analysis, collaborators shipped samples as frozen whole blood, isolated PBMCs, or DNA extracted from either of those sample types. General conclusions and limits of the study: Clinical and demographic metadata were provided uncurated, with the amount varying by source and participant.

The table lists this clone with a count of one. No antigen is known for it. Per-nucleotide qualities are absent, and no much larger clonotype sits a single base away. According to the germline V gene (reference sequence), CDR1 reads LNHDA and CDR2 reads SQIVND. Germline trimming: 5 bases from V, 0 bases from J; junction bases outside gene matches: 9. CDR3 length: 19 amino acids, cysteine to phenylalanine. CDR3 DNA is the only sequence kept; it has 57 bases, read in frame from the first base. Sequencing input: peripheral blood. The sequence links TRBV19 to TRBJ2-3, and 15 junction bases match TRBD2. The sequence was obtained from a woman aged 30 to 39 with COVID-19, enrolled during active disease. The nucleotides read TGTGCCAGTAGTCTGGGACTAGCGGGGGGTTCCTACAGCACAGATACGCAGTATTTT. Translated, it gives CASSLGLAGGSYSTDTQYF.